This T cell receptor (beta chain) was recorded in a study of blood T cell repertoires in COVID-19. Whole-study context: The samples span acute and convalescent COVID-19 from the United States, Italy and Spain. PBMCs, B-cell-depleted T cells, or T cells provided the cDNA or gDNA that made up the material.

Authors' data handling: Nucleated cell counts were estimated from reference gene primer amplification. Some clones are missing from TCRdb's copy, which holds only in-frame ones; the method was immunoSEQ multiplex PCR. The V and J calls and the clone size are those of that table, but D and trimming were determined from the DNA. The data hold 150,000 to 250,000 clones, with around four fifths observed a single time. This clone was detected a few times. CDR1 LNHDA and CDR2 SQIVND come from the germline V gene (reference sequence). The germline V and J ends were trimmed by 3 bases and 0 bases, with 8 bases remaining between them. The CDR3 runs 14 residues.

The sequence was obtained from a human donor with acute or convalescent COVID-19. The donor label of this sample is uncertain. This chain joins TRBV19 and TRBJ1-1; D unresolved. Sequencing input: peripheral blood. The CDR3 DNA is TGTGCCAGTAGTATCCATACTGTGAACACTGAAGCTTTCTTT. This codes for CASSIHTVNTEAFF.